A selection of T cell receptor beta chains follows, all from one sample in a study of spatial heterogeneity in lung cancer. Via MiXCR, TCRdb re-called the 5' RACE reads, giving one row per CDR3 protein. The sample includes over 90,000 distinct CDR3 sequences, around 8.6% seen only once; the top ten take 6.9%. The source was PBMCs, collected at surgery. Receptor source: a male donor with early-stage non-small cell lung cancer. Each CDR3 is given with its conserved first and last residue. The D gene is left open where the match is weak. A clone size is listed for some rows: how often the clone was seen (once, few, many), or a class if it is expanded.

>.|many|TRBJ1-2|TRBV29-1
TGCAGCGCCCGACAGTATAACTATGGCTACACCTTC
CSARQYNYGYTF
>.|few|TRBJ1-5|TRBV6-5
TGTGCCAGCCAACGACGGTTCAATCAGCCCCAGCATTTT
CASQRRFNQPQHF
>TRBD2|few|TRBJ2-5|TRBV19
TGTGCCAGTAGTATAGTCCGGACTAGCGGGGGGCAAGAGACCCAGTACTTC
CASSIVRTSGGQETQYF
>TRBD1|many|TRBJ2-3|TRBV7-2
TGTGCCAGCAGATCACAGGGGAGCACAGATACGCAGTATTTT
CASRSQGSTDTQYF
>TRBD1|.|TRBJ1-5|TRBV6-2/TRBV6-3
TGTGCCAGCAGGGACAGGATGAGACCCCAGCATTTT
CASRDRMRPQHF
>.|few|TRBJ2-3|TRBV9
TGTGCCAGCAGCGTTACCCCAGGAAGGACAGATACGCAGTATTTT
CASSVTPGRTDTQYF
>.|.|TRBJ2-5|TRBV28
TGTGCCAGCACCTCAAGGGCGGAGACCCAGTACTTC
CASTSRAETQYF
>TRBD2|few|TRBJ2-1|TRBV2
TGTGCCAGCAGTGAATTCCGGGAGGTGTACAATGAGCAGTTCTTC
CASSEFREVYNEQFF
>.|few|TRBJ2-6|TRBV30
TGTGCCTGGGAAACTTATCCGACATCTGGGGCCAACGTCCTGACTTTC
CAWETYPTSGANVLTF
>.|many|TRBJ1-1|TRBV7-9
TGTGCCAGCAGCTTAATCCAAGACGCTTTCTTT
CASSLIQDAFF
>.|.|TRBJ2-7|TRBV20-1
TGCAGTGCTAGAGAGCCGGGCGGCCGCTCCTACGAGCAGTACTTC
CSAREPGGRSYEQYF
>.|.|TRBJ2-1|TRBV4-3
TGCGCCAGCAGCCAAGATCTGGACAATGAGCAGTTCTTC
CASSQDLDNEQFF
>.|.|TRBJ2-2|TRBV7-9
TGTGCCAGCACCCTCGAGGGGGGCGTCACCGGGGAGCTGTTTTTT
CASTLEGGVTGELFF
>TRBD2|.|TRBJ2-3|TRBV4-2
TGTGCCAGCAGCCAGGGGTCTAGCGGGGCGAGCACAGATACGCAGTATTTT
CASSQGSSGASTDTQYF